This T cell receptor beta chain was sequenced for a study of T cell repertoires in cytomegalovirus infection. Background on the study: Based on public TCR beta signatures, there were indications of CMV infection and of a matching HLA type. The study, taken as a whole, reports: Ex vivo, HLA-C-restricted CMV-specific TCR beta clonotypes prevailed over the rest of the response.

The CDR3 has 14 amino acids. V shed 5 bases and J 0 bases; nucleotides not matched to a gene: 2. This clonotype was seen a few times. The antigen remains undetermined. TCRdb passed the reads through MiXCR, listing each CDR3 protein once. This repertoire shows about 460,000 distinct CDR3 sequences, about 11% found once; its top ten account for about 9.4%. This chain connects TRBV12-3 or TRBV12-4 to TRBJ2-7; 9 bases map to TRBD1. Material for sequencing was PBMCs. This receptor was identified in a human donor in good health (CMV status not recorded). Some clones in this sample may be carry-over from other donors' samples. CDR3 nucleotide sequence: TGTGCCAGCAGTGGGACAGGGTTCTCCTACGAGCAGTACTTC. Amino acid sequence: CASSGTGFSYEQYF.